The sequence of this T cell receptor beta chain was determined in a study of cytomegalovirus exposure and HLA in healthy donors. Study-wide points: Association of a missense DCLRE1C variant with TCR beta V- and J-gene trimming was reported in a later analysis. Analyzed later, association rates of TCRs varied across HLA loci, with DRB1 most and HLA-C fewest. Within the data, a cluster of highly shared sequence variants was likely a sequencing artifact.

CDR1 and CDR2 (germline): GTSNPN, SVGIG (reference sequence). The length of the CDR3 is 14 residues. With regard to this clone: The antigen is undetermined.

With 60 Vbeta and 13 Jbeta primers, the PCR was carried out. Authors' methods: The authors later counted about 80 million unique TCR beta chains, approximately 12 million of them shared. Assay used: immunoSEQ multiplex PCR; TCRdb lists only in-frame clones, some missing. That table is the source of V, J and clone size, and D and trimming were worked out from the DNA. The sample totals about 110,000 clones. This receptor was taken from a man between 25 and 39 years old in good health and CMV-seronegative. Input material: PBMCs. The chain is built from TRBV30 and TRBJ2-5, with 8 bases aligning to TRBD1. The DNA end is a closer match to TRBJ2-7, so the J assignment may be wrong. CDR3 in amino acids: CAWSAWDRTYEQYF. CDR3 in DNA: TGTGCCTGGAGTGCCTGGGACAGGACCTACGAGCAGTACTTC.